The sample holds many counts of the clone carrying this T cell receptor (beta chain). The target antigen is unknown. TCR beta CDR3 regions were amplified from RNA transcripts. Following a first-round RT-PCR that used HTBI primers, a second-round multiplex PCR was carried out. TCRdb called the multiplex PCR reads again in MiXCR, with one record for every CDR3 protein. This sample carries around 1,000,000 distinct CDR3 sequences, approximately 35% of them seen once, and the ten largest clones take approximately 12%. These data are taken from a study of Graves' ophthalmopathy and Graves' hyperthyroidism. Study-level information: By definition, stable hyperthyroidism involved no ophthalmopathy within 18 months of follow-up. Study-wide results and limits: Blood contained most expanded thyroid clonotypes exceeding 0.001 frequency.

The V and J ends lost 4 bases and 4 bases, in that order; junction bases with no gene match: 6. CDR1 is LNHDA and CDR2 is SQIVND in the germline V gene (reference sequence). This CDR3 is built from 14 residues. People with hyperthyroidism were aged 18 to 65 and newly diagnosed, under 2 months' duration. The evidence that diagnosis relied on was clinical symptoms, serum thyroxine, TRAb, thyroid ultrasound and orbital computed tomography. The sequence derives from an adult man with Graves' hyperthyroidism. V is TRBV19 and J is TRBJ2-7; 8 bases map to TRBD1. The source material was peripheral blood or thyroid tissue (not recorded which). In DNA, the CDR3 is TGTGCCAGTAGTAGGACAGGGACGACGTACGAGCAGTACTTC. Protein product: CASSRTGTTYEQYF.